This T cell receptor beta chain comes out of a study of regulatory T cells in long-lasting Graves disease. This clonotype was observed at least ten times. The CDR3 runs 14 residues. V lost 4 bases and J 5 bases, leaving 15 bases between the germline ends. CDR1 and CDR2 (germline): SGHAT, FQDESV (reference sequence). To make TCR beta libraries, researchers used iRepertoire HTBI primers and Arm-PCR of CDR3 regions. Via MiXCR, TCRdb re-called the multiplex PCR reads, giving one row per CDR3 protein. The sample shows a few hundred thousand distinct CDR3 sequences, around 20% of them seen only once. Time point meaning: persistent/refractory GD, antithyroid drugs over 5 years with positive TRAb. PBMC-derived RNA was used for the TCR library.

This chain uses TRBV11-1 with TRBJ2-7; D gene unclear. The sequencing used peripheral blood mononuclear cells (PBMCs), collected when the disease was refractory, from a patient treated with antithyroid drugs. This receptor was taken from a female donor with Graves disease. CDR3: CASSSLPGRNEQYF. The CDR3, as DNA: TGTGCCAGCAGCTCTCTCCCCGGCAGAAACGAGCAGTACTTC.